The 5 T cell receptor beta chains reported below all come from one sample, sequenced in a study of brain metastases from non-small cell lung cancer. TCRdb's copy holds only in-frame clones and misses some; the assay was immunoSEQ multiplex PCR. This sample has 2,000 to 2,500 clones, with 75% to 95% found just once. The sequenced material came from primary lung tumor tissue. The receptors were gathered from a donor at least 40 years old with non-small cell lung cancer.

The V and J genes are TRBV2 and TRBJ1-2, with D perhaps matching TRBD1 (5 bases). V shed 2 bases and J shed 4 bases, with 23 bases lying between them. Germline values: CDR1 SNHLY, CDR2 FYNNEI. The CDR3 consists of 18 residues. The CDR3 sequence: CASSESRILGREGYGYTF. DNA of the CDR3: TGTGCCAGCAGTGAATCCCGAATCTTGGGCAGGGAGGGCTATGGCTACACCTTC.

On this clone: One end of the junction is discordant with germline, which a read error may explain. J is TRBJ2-3 and V is TRBV27; no clear D. CDR3 length: 14 residues. The germline V gene encodes CDR1 MNHEY and CDR2 SMNVEV (reference sequence). CDR3 DNA: TGTGCCAGCAGTTTTGGTTATTCCACAGATACGCAATATTTT. Translating gives CASSFGYSTDTQYF.

Details on this clone: An end of the junction does not agree with germline; a read error may underlie this. This chain connects TRBV7-7 to TRBJ2-5; weak D call: TRBD1 (6 bases). This CDR3 has 14 residues. The germline gives CDR1 SSHAT, CDR2 FNYEAQ (reference sequence). CDR3 sequence: CASSLQGRGETQYF. CDR3 DNA sequence: TGTGCTAGCAGCTTACAGGGAAGAGGAGAGACTCAGTACTTC. Supplemented by reference TRBV7-7 and TRBJ2-5, the full variable domain reads GAGVSQSPRYKVTKRGQDVTLRCDPISSHATLYWYQQALGQGPEFLTYFNYEAQPDKSGLPSDRFSAERPEGSISTLTIQRTEQRDSAMYRCASSLQGRGETQYFGPGTRLLVL.

This chain links TRBV29-1 with TRBJ2-1; TRBD2 aligns across 8 bases. CDR1 is SQVTM, CDR2 ANQGSEA, per germline. CDR3 length equals 13 residues. The trim removed 8 bases at V and 13 bases at J, leaving 16 bases unmatched. The CDR3 DNA sequence: TGCAGCTCGACCAGGGACACTAGCGGTTCACAGTTCTTC. As protein: CSSTRDTSGSQFF.

The chain is built from TRBV29-1 and TRBJ2-5; D is possibly TRBD2 (6 bases). Germline-derived CDR1 and CDR2 are SQVTM and ANQGSEA. V gave up 4 bases and J gave up 5 bases, with 11 bases separating them. The CDR3 loop spans 12 amino acids. The CDR3 region is CSVVRGGETQYF. CDR3 sequence (DNA): TGCAGCGTTGTTAGGGGAGGCGAGACCCAGTACTTC.